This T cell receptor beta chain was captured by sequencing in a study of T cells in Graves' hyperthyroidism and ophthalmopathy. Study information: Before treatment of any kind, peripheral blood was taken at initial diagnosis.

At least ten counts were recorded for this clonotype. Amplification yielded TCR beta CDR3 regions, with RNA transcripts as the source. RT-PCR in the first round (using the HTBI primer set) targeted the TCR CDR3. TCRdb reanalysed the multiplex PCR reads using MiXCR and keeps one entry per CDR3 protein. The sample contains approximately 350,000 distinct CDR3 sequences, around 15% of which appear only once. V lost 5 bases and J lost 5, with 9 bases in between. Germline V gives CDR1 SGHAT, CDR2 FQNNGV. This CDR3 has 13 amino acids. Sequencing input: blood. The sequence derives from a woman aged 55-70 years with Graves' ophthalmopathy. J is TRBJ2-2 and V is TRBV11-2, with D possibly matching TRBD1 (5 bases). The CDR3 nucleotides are TGTGCCAGCAGCCTGCGACAGACCGGGGAGCTGTTTTTT. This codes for CASSLRQTGELFF.